Below are 4 T cell receptor beta chains sequenced from a single sample in a study of blood T cells in healthy people across ages. A second about 6 to 12 cycle PCR used barcoded and J-beta primers. TCRdb re-analysed the 5' RACE reads in MiXCR, keeping a single row per CDR3 protein. The sample has about 1,500,000 distinct CDR3 sequences, 25% to 30% seen once. Sequences were obtained from blood. These receptors all stem from a woman aged 25-40 years in good health.

In its sample, this clonotype was seen a few times. The chain is built from TRBV5-6 and TRBJ1-2, with D hard to call. CDR3 length: 12 amino acids. CDR1 and CDR2 (germline): SGHDT, YYEEEE. The V end was cut by 4 bases, the J end by 1 base, with 5 bases between. The CDR3 sequence: CASSAFNYGYTF. CDR3 in DNA: TGTGCCAGCAGCGCTTTTAACTATGGCTACACCTTC.

This clonotype was seen more than once but under ten times. The CDR3 nucleotides read TGTGCCAGCATCCGGACAGAAACAGTTAATTCACCCCTCCACTTT. As protein: CASIRTETVNSPLHF. The V gene is TRBV2, the J gene TRBJ1-6; possible D gene TRBD1, 6 bases. CDR3 length equals 15 residues. Germline CDR1 and CDR2: SNHLY and FYNNEI. V was pared by 7 bases and J by 6 bases, with 16 bases between.

Written as DNA, the CDR3 is TGCGCCAGCAGCTTTTCTAGCGGGAGTCTCTACGAGCAGTACTTC. Protein sequence: CASSFSSGSLYEQYF. The chain recombines TRBV5-1 with TRBJ2-7, with 10 bases fitting TRBD2. Germline V CDR1 and CDR2: SGHRS, YFSETQ. J lost 3 bases, V lost 2 bases, and 5 bases had no gene match. The CDR3 runs to 15 residues.

The gene calls are TRBV6-6 and TRBJ1-5, with D tentatively TRBD1 (6 bases). Germline V gene sequence: CDR1 MNHNY, CDR2 SVGAGI (reference sequence). The V end lost 2 bases, the J end lost 1 base, and 12 bases lay between the germline ends. The CDR3 length is 16 residues. The CDR3 protein is CASSYLGGQSNQPQHF. CDR3 DNA sequence: TGTGCCAGCAGTTACCTGGGGGGGCAGAGCAATCAGCCCCAGCATTTT.